The next 23 T cell receptor beta chains were all read from a single sample in a study of T-cell memory formation after mild COVID-19. TCRdb re-analysed the 5' RACE reads in MiXCR, keeping a single row per CDR3 protein. Of 250,000 to 300,000 distinct CDR3 sequences listed, around 16% were seen once; the top ten hold over 20%. Sequences were obtained from PBMCs or a T cell subset sorted from them (not recorded which). The source of these receptors is a man aged 18 to 30 who had mild COVID-19 (a few samples of this study predate the infection). Cell type and time point are not known.

The V call is TRBV9, the J call TRBJ1-1; 9 nucleotides match TRBD1. The CDR3 spans 16 residues. In germline, CDR1 is SGDLS, CDR2 YYNGEE. V shed 6 bases, J shed 4 bases, and the junction held 13 bases outside the gene matches. The CDR3 DNA is TGTGCCAGCATTCCTTTCGACGACAGGGGGGCCACTGAAGCTTTCTTT. Its translation is CASIPFDDRGATEAFF. The full variable domain, completed using reference TRBV9 and TRBJ1-1, is DSGVTQTPKHLITATGQRVTLRCSPRSGDLSVYWYQQSLDQGLQFLIQYYNGEERAKGNILERFSAQQFPDLHSELNLSSLELGDSALYFCASIPFDDRGATEAFFGQGTRLTVV.

This clonotype appeared many times. The chain uses TRBV20-1 and TRBJ2-5, with 7 bases aligning to TRBD2. This CDR3 comprises 14 residues. CDR1 is DFQATT, CDR2 SNEGSKA, per germline (reference sequence). Trimming took 0 bases from V and 5 from J; bases not matched to a gene: 6. CDR3 bases: TGCAGTGCTAGAGATGGGGGGGAGGGGGAGACCCAGTACTTC. Translation gives CSARDGGEGETQYF.

The chain recombines TRBV6-6 with TRBJ2-2, with unresolved D. Germline V gene sequence: CDR1 MNHNY, CDR2 SVGAGI (reference sequence). This CDR3 comprises 15 residues. V shed 9 bases and J shed 5 bases, with 19 bases lying between them. The CDR3 DNA reads as TGTGCCAGTAACTCGGGCGGCCCTGGGACCGGGGAGCTGTTTTTT. This codes for CASNSGGPGTGELFF.

The CDR3 loop reads CASSQGPRETEAFF. The CDR3, as DNA: TGCGCCAGCAGCCAAGGCCCGAGGGAGACTGAAGCTTTCTTT. The genes are TRBV4-1 and TRBJ1-1; the D is unclear. Trimming removed 1 base from V and 5 bases from J, with 11 bases in between. The CDR3 totals 14 residues. CDR1 is MGHRA and CDR2 is YSYEKL in the germline V gene.

There are a few counts of this clonotype. V is TRBV3-1 and J is TRBJ1-1; D call uncertain. The CDR3 has 13 amino acids. Looked up from germline, CDR1 is LGHDT and CDR2 is YNNKEL (reference sequence). Trimming removed 0 bases from V and 1 base from J, with 3 bases in between. CDR3 loop: CASSQETNTEAFF. Here the CDR3 DNA reads TGTGCCAGCAGCCAAGAGACGAACACTGAAGCTTTCTTT. Full variable domain (outside the CDR3, taken from reference TRBV3-1 and TRBJ1-1): DTAVSQTPKYLVTQMGNDKSIKCEQNLGHDTMYWYKQDSKKFLKIMFSYNNKELIINETVPNRFSPKSPDKAHLNLHINSLELGDSAVYFCASSQETNTEAFFGQGTRLTVV.

The chain uses TRBV7-2 and TRBJ2-1; TRBD2 agrees at 14 bases. This CDR3 is built from 15 residues. V was pared by 3 bases and J by 7 bases, with 2 bases of the junction left unmatched. Per the germline V gene, CDR1 is SGHTA and CDR2 is FQGNSA. The DNA for the CDR3 is TGTGCCAGCAGCTTGGGACTAGCGGGGGTTAATGAGCAGTTCTTC. Its protein is CASSLGLAGVNEQFF.

The chain uses TRBV6-5 and TRBJ2-7; D perhaps matches TRBD1 (5 bases). The CDR3 extends over 15 amino acids. V dropped 5 bases and J dropped 0 bases, with 14 bases sitting between them. Germline V gene lookup returns CDR1 MNHEY and CDR2 SVGAGI. CDR3 DNA: TGTGCCAGCAGTCCCCGACAGTCCCCCTCCTACGAGCAGTACTTC. Encoded protein: CASSPRQSPSYEQYF.

This clonotype was seen repeatedly, ten times or more. CDR3 residues: CASSPLPSAFAYNEQFF. DNA for the CDR3: TGTGCCAGCAGCCCACTTCCTAGCGCCTTCGCCTACAATGAGCAGTTCTTC. The V gene is TRBV6-5, the J gene TRBJ2-1, with D perhaps TRBD2 (6 bases). Trimming took off 6 bases at V and 2 bases at J, with 20 bases between the two ends. CDR3 length: 17 amino acids. Germline values: CDR1 MNHEY, CDR2 SVGAGI.

The chain has TRBV4-3 and TRBJ1-1; D not certain. V was cut by 2 bases and J by 8 bases, with 21 bases left in between. CDR3 length: 16 amino acids. Per the germline V gene, CDR1 is LGHNA and CDR2 is YSLEER. This CDR3 is CASSQNLGNDLLEAFF. CDR3 coding DNA: TGCGCCAGCAGCCAAAATTTAGGGAATGATTTATTGGAAGCTTTCTTT.

This clonotype appeared a few times. The CDR3 coding sequence is TGTGCCAGCAGCCCAGGGGGCGGGGGCGATGAGCAGTTCTTC. Translated: CASSPGGGGDEQFF. V and J are TRBV11-2 and TRBJ2-1, with D perhaps TRBD1 (8 bases). The germline V gene has CDR1 SGHAT and CDR2 FQNNGV. V shed 5 bases and J shed 8 bases, with 16 bases lying between them. The CDR3 is made up of 14 amino acids.

The rearrangement links TRBV20-1 to TRBJ1-5, with D unresolved. CDR3 length: 13 residues. Trimming left V 7 bases short and J 0 bases short, with 10 bases between. CDR1 is DFQATT and CDR2 is SNEGSKA in the germline V gene (reference sequence). The CDR3 loop is CSVTYSSNQPQHF. Written as DNA, the CDR3 is TGCAGTGTGACTTACAGTAGCAATCAGCCCCAGCATTTT.

This clonotype was found many times. The chain has TRBV7-2 and TRBJ2-3; D not certain. This CDR3 spans 15 amino acids. Trimming pared 1 base from V and 1 base from J, leaving 9 bases between. The germline V gene has CDR1 SGHTA and CDR2 FQGNSA. CDR3: CASSLGGLRTDTQYF. As DNA, the CDR3 is TGTGCCAGCAGCTTAGGAGGTCTCCGCACAGATACGCAGTATTTT.

This clonotype has just a few counts. The V and J genes are TRBV12-3 or TRBV12-4 and TRBJ1-2; D gene uncertain. V dropped 4 bases and J dropped 4 bases, with 16 bases sitting between them. The CDR3 contains 15 residues. The CDR3 bases are TGTGCCAGCAGTTCAAGTTCGGAACAGATCTATGGCTACACCTTC. Its translation: CASSSSSEQIYGYTF.

The table lists this clonotype with a few counts. This chain uses TRBV6-2 or TRBV6-3 with TRBJ2-7, with 12 nucleotides matching TRBD1. The CDR3 extends over 15 amino acids. V dropped 5 bases and J dropped 6; count of bases not matched to a gene: 8. Germline V lookup: CDR1 MNHEY, CDR2 SVGEGT. CDR3 region: CASSNTGTGGLEQYF. The CDR3 nucleotides read TGTGCCAGCAGTAACACCGGGACAGGGGGCCTCGAGCAGTACTTC.

This rearrangement joins TRBV3-1 to TRBJ1-1; D may be TRBD1 (6 bases). The CDR3 runs to 16 residues. The ends were cut back, 4 bases at V and 1 base at J, with 16 bases in the middle. The germline CDR1 and CDR2 sequences are LGHDT and YNNKEL (reference sequence). The CDR3 sequence: CASSLVNDRPNTEAFF. In DNA form, the CDR3 reads TGTGCCAGCAGCCTAGTTAACGACAGGCCGAACACTGAAGCTTTCTTT.

V usage is TRBV7-9 and J usage is TRBJ2-7; the D gene could be TRBD1 or TRBD2 (5 bases each). Trimming pared 5 bases from V and 7 bases from J, leaving 24 bases between. Germline lookup yields CDR1 SEHNR and CDR2 FQNEAQ (reference sequence). This CDR3 spans 16 amino acids. The CDR3 reads CASSDSRVPKTGEQYF. CDR3 DNA: TGTGCCAGCAGCGACAGCCGGGTCCCCAAAACGGGGGAGCAGTACTTC.

This chain links TRBV5-6 with TRBJ2-5; D remains unclear. Germline CDR1 reads SGHDT; CDR2 reads YYEEEE. This CDR3 is 11 amino acids long. The germline V and J ends were trimmed by 4 bases and 9 bases, with 10 bases remaining between them. The CDR3 reads CASSDAAAQYF. CDR3 DNA sequence: TGTGCCAGCAGCGACGCTGCGGCCCAGTACTTC. Full variable domain (rest looked up from reference TRBV5-6 and TRBJ2-5): DAGVTQSPTHLIKTRGQQVTLRCSPKSGHDTVSWYQQALGQGPQFIFQYYEEEERQRGNFPDRFSGHQFPNYSSELNVNALLLGDSALYLCASSDAAAQYFGPGTRLLVL.

This clonotype was counted a few times. CDR3: CATSDAGTVPPDTQYF. The CDR3 coding sequence is TGTGCCACCAGTGACGCCGGGACAGTGCCCCCGGATACGCAGTATTTT. The rearrangement uses TRBV24-1 and TRBJ2-3; 7 nucleotides match TRBD1. The CDR3 has 16 amino acids. J gave up 6 bases and V 4 bases, and 12 bases lay outside the gene matches. Germline V gene data show CDR1 as KGHDR and CDR2 as SFDVKD.

The genes are TRBV7-3 and TRBJ2-7; no clear D. There are 13 residues in the CDR3. V lost 3 bases and J 7 bases, leaving 13 bases between the germline ends. Looked up from germline, CDR1 is SGHTA and CDR2 is FQGTGA. The CDR3 loop reads CASSFGGSAEQYF. CDR3 bases: TGTGCCAGCAGCTTTGGCGGATCCGCTGAGCAGTACTTC.

This clonotype was found many times. The V and J genes are TRBV9 and TRBJ2-2; 7 positions agree with TRBD1. Per the germline V gene, CDR1 is SGDLS and CDR2 is YYNGEE. This CDR3 is built from 16 residues. V dropped 4 bases and J dropped 0; count of bases not matched to a gene: 6. CDR3 loop: CASSIRDRTNTGELFF. The CDR3 DNA reads as TGTGCCAGCAGCATCCGGGACAGAACGAACACCGGGGAGCTGTTTTTT. Drawing the rest from reference TRBV9 and TRBJ2-2, the complete variable domain is DSGVTQTPKHLITATGQRVTLRCSPRSGDLSVYWYQQSLDQGLQFLIQYYNGEERAKGNILERFSAQQFPDLHSELNLSSLELGDSALYFCASSIRDRTNTGELFFGEGSRLTVL.

This clonotype was counted between two and nine times. The J gene is TRBJ2-1, the V gene TRBV4-2; D is unclear. The CDR3 length is 14 residues. V lost 1 base and J 5 bases, leaving 9 bases between the germline ends. Germline CDR1 is LGHNA and CDR2 is YNFKEQ. The CDR3 is CASSQVGRNNEQFF. CDR3 nucleotide sequence: TGTGCCAGCAGCCAAGTAGGCAGAAACAATGAGCAGTTCTTC.

The chain couples TRBV27 to TRBJ2-1; TRBD2 agrees at 7 bases. The CDR3 consists of 16 residues. J lost 0 bases, V lost 7 bases, and 9 bases had no gene match. CDR1 is MNHEY, CDR2 SMNVEV, per germline (reference sequence). CDR3 sequence: CASIALALGSYNEQFF. DNA of the CDR3: TGTGCCAGCATCGCACTAGCGTTAGGCTCCTACAATGAGCAGTTCTTC.

V and J are TRBV7-9 and TRBJ2-1; the D gene is possibly TRBD2 (7 bases). Between the trimmed V and J ends, which lost 2 bases and 5 bases, there was a span of 22 bases. This CDR3 is built from 18 residues. The V gene's germline CDR1 is SEHNR and CDR2 FQNEAQ (reference sequence). CDR3 sequence (DNA): TGTGCCAGCAGCTTATATCCCTTCATGCGGGGGCGGGACAATGAGCAGTTCTTC. This codes for CASSLYPFMRGRDNEQFF.